The clone carrying this TCR beta chain has a single count. Its antigen remains unidentified. Time point meaning: newly diagnosed, previously untreated cHL patient sample. It was PBMCs in newly diagnosed, untreated classical Hodgkin lymphoma that served as comparison. This specimen belongs to a study of PD-1 blockade in classical Hodgkin lymphoma. The study, taken as a whole, reports: Repertoire difference causes, possibly disease activity or prior therapy, remain undefined. Newly diagnosed patients reportedly trailed healthy donors in baseline TCR diversity.

The table came from immunoSEQ multiplex PCR; TCRdb's copy has only in-frame clones and leaves some out. This sample has about 20,000 clones, with 75% to 95% found just once. This receptor was obtained from a human donor with classical Hodgkin lymphoma. The sample was peripheral blood mononuclear cells (PBMCs).

The CDR3 DNA reads as TGTGCCAGCTCACAGGGGACGACTAACTATGGCTACACCTTC. Translated: CASSQGTTNYGYTF. The V call is TRBV18, the J call TRBJ1-2; D perhaps matches TRBD1 (5 bases). The ends were cut back, 4 bases at V and 0 bases at J, with 9 bases in the middle. Per germline, CDR1 KGHSH and CDR2 LQKENI. The CDR3 covers 14 residues.